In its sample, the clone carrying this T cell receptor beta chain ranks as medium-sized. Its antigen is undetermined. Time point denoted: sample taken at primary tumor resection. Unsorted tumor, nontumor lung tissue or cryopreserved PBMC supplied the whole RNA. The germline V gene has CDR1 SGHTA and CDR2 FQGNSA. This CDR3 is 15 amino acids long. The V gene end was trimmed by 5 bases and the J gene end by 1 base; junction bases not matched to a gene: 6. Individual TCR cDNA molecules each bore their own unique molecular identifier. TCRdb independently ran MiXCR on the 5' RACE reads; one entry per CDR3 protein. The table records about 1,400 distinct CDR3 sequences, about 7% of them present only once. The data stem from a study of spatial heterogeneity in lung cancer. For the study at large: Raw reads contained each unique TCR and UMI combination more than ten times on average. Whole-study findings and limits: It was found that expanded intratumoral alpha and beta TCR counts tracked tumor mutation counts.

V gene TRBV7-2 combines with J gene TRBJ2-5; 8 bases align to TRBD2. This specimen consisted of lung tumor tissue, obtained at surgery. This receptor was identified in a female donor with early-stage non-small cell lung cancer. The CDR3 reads CASSALAGTQETQYF. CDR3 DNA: TGTGCCAGCAGCGCCCTAGCGGGTACCCAAGAGACCCAGTACTTC.